The next 20 T cell receptor beta chains were all read from a single sample in a study of blood T cell repertoires in COVID-19. Profiling relied on immunoSEQ multiplex PCR, and the TCRdb table lists in-frame clones only, not all of them. The data contain 50,000 to 70,000 clones, 60% to 85% of them singletons. The sequencing sample was made of peripheral blood. The source is a human donor in a cohort sampled during active COVID-19.

This clone was recorded only once. The J gene is TRBJ2-7, the V gene TRBV5-1, with 11 bases that match TRBD2. V was pared by 2 bases and J by 4 bases, with 2 bases of the junction left unmatched. CDR3 size: 14 residues. CDR1 SGHRS and CDR2 YFSETQ come from the germline V gene. Here the CDR3 reads CASSFGTSGYEQYF. CDR3 coding DNA: TGCGCCAGCAGCTTTGGGACTAGCGGATACGAGCAGTACTTC.

The chain links TRBV2 to TRBJ2-7; D is perhaps TRBD2 (6 bases). Germline CDR1 SNHLY, CDR2 FYNNEI. V was trimmed by 4 bases and J by 0 bases, leaving 22 bases between them. The CDR3 runs 18 residues. In nucleotides, the CDR3 is TGTGCCAGCAGTGGCCTCCTGCGGGGACGGAGGAGCTCCTACGAGCAGTACTTC. This encodes CASSGLLRGRRSSYEQYF.

The chain uses TRBV9 and TRBJ1-3; TRBD1 aligns across 11 bases. Trimming at V came to 5 bases and at J to 5 bases, leaving 6 bases not matched to a gene. There are 15 residues in the CDR3. Looked up from germline, CDR1 is SGDLS and CDR2 is YYNGEE. CDR3 sequence: CASSGQGAIRNTIYF. DNA of the CDR3: TGTGCCAGCAGTGGACAGGGGGCTATTAGAAACACCATATATTTT.

This clone was counted a single time. The genes are TRBV7-9 and TRBJ1-1; no reliable D call. Germline V CDR1 and CDR2: SEHNR, FQNEAQ (reference sequence). With 6 bases removed from V and 2 bases from J, the gap between germline ends came to 7 bases. CDR3 length equals 12 residues. Here the CDR3 reads CASRNKNTEAFF. Written as DNA, the CDR3 is TGTGCCAGCAGAAACAAAAACACTGAAGCTTTCTTT.

The chain carries TRBV27 and TRBJ1-6; TRBD1 agrees at 11 bases. The ends lost 7 bases at V and 6 bases at J; junction bases unmatched: 5. Germline assignment: CDR1 MNHEY and CDR2 SMNVEV (reference sequence). The CDR3 spans 15 residues. CDR3 nucleotides: TGTGCCAGCAACGGACAGGGGGCGCTTAATTCACCCCTCCACTTT. Amino acid sequence: CASNGQGALNSPLHF.

The chain joins TRBV19 to TRBJ1-2, with D possibly being TRBD1 (6 bases). The germline gives CDR1 LNHDA, CDR2 SQIVND (reference sequence). The V end was cut by 2 bases, the J end by 6 bases, with 13 bases between. This CDR3 is built from 14 residues. The CDR3 DNA reads TGTGCCAGTAGTATAAGGGACACTATCGATGGCTACACCTTC. It codes for CASSIRDTIDGYTF.

This clone was seen once. The chain has TRBV19 and TRBJ2-7, with TRBD1 matching over 8 bases. This CDR3 has 14 residues. CDR1 LNHDA and CDR2 SQIVND come from the germline V gene (reference sequence). The ends lost 8 bases at V and 6 bases at J; junction bases unmatched: 12. The CDR3 region is CASGEGQGRGEQYF. The CDR3 region has the DNA TGTGCCAGTGGGGAAGGACAGGGTCGGGGCGAGCAGTACTTC.

The sample holds a few counts of this clone. V gene TRBV15 combines with J gene TRBJ1-1; 10 bases agree with TRBD1. Germline-derived CDR1 and CDR2 are LNHNV and YYDKDF (reference sequence). Unmatched junction bases numbered 7, after V lost 5 bases and J lost 1 base. This CDR3 spans 16 amino acids. The CDR3 here is CATSETGGLWNTEAFF. Here the CDR3 DNA reads TGTGCCACCAGCGAGACAGGGGGCCTCTGGAACACTGAAGCTTTCTTT. The full variable domain, with the rest looked up from reference TRBV15 and TRBJ1-1, is DAMVIQNPRYQVTQFGKPVTLSCSQTLNHNVMYWYQQKSSQAPKLLFHYYDKDFNNEADTPDNFQSRRPNTSFCFLDIRSPGLGDTAMYLCATSETGGLWNTEAFFGQGTRLTVV.

This clone was found once. The rearrangement uses TRBV7-9 and TRBJ2-7; 10 bases are shared with TRBD2. The germline gives CDR1 SEHNR, CDR2 FQNEAQ (reference sequence). This CDR3 region has 19 residues. Losses at the gene ends were 1 base for V and 0 bases for J; bases not matched to a gene: 12. The CDR3 sequence: CASSLVGLAAPRSSYEQYF. Here the CDR3 DNA reads TGTGCCAGCAGCTTAGTTGGACTAGCGGCCCCCAGGAGCTCCTACGAGCAGTACTTC.

This chain links TRBV28 with TRBJ1-1; D not resolved. V gave up 1 base and J gave up 4 bases, with 13 bases separating them. The CDR3 consists of 15 residues. Germline V gene data show CDR1 as MDHEN and CDR2 as SYDVKM. The CDR3 nucleotides are TGTGCCAGCAGTTTATCTTACCCAGAGGGCACTGAAGCTTTCTTT. It yields the protein CASSLSYPEGTEAFF.

This clone came up a few times. The chain carries TRBV7-9 and TRBJ2-6; 8 bases are a match to TRBD1. Germline lookup yields CDR1 SEHNR and CDR2 FQNEAQ (reference sequence). The V gene end was trimmed by 5 bases and the J gene end by 0 bases; junction bases not matched to a gene: 12. This CDR3 region has 19 residues. The CDR3 DNA reads as TGTGCCAGCAGCCAGGATCCGGGACAGGAATACTCTGGGGCCAACGTCCTGACTTTC. Its protein is CASSQDPGQEYSGANVLTF.

Here the CDR3 reads CASSLTDSKYPYEQYF. The CDR3 DNA follows: TGTGCCAGCAGCTTAACCGACAGTAAATACCCCTACGAGCAGTACTTC. V and J are TRBV7-9 and TRBJ2-7, with TRBD1 as a possible D gene (5 bases). V dropped 2 bases and J dropped 2 bases, with 16 bases sitting between them. In germline, CDR1 is SEHNR, CDR2 FQNEAQ (reference sequence). The CDR3 totals 16 residues.

J is TRBJ1-4 and V is TRBV2; TRBD1 might be the D (6 bases). V gave up 6 bases and J gave up 3 bases, with 14 bases separating them. The CDR3 extends over 15 amino acids. The V gene's germline CDR1 is SNHLY and CDR2 FYNNEI. CDR3 protein: CASRADRTSNEKLFF. CDR3 DNA: TGTGCCAGCAGGGCCGACAGGACGTCTAATGAAAAACTGTTTTTT. The whole variable domain, remainder taken from reference TRBV2 and TRBJ1-4, is EPEVTQTPSHQVTQMGQEVILRCVPISNHLYFYWYRQILGQKVEFLVSFYNNEISEKSEIFDDQFSVERPDGSNFTLKIRSTKLEDSAMYFCASRADRTSNEKLFFGSGTQLSVL.

The gene calls are TRBV29-1 and TRBJ2-7, with a possible D match to TRBD1 (6 bases). The CDR3 spans 12 residues. V dropped 7 bases and J dropped 6 bases, with 16 bases sitting between them. Germline V gene sequence: CDR1 SQVTM, CDR2 ANQGSEA. The CDR3 DNA is TGCAGCGCCCGGCTCCCCAGGGGCGAGCAGTACTTC. As protein: CSARLPRGEQYF.

A word on this clone: The junction shows a germline mismatch at one end, possibly a read error. The CDR3 loop is CASSGLGDRLKTEAFF. The CDR3 DNA reads TGTGCCAGCAGTGGCCTTGGGGACAGGTTGAAAACTGAAGCTTTCTTT. The rearrangement links TRBV25-1 to TRBJ1-1; TRBD1 aligns across 8 bases. Germline assignment: CDR1 MGHDK and CDR2 SYGVNS. The CDR3 is 16 residues long. Combining the CDR3 with reference TRBV25-1 and TRBJ1-1 gives the whole variable domain EADIYQTPRYLVIGTGKKITLECSQTMGHDKMYWYQQDPGMELHLIHYSYGVNSTEKGDLSSESTVSRIRTEHFPLTLESARPSHTSQYLCASSGLGDRLKTEAFFGQGTRLTVV.

The rearrangement joins TRBV5-5 to TRBJ2-7; 11 nucleotides agree with TRBD1. The length of the CDR3 is 14 residues. V lost 4 bases and J lost 3; bases outside the gene matches: 3. Per the germline V gene, CDR1 is SGHKS and CDR2 is YYEKEE (reference sequence). CDR3: CASSRGQGDYEQYF. DNA for the CDR3: TGTGCCAGCAGCCGGGGACAGGGGGACTACGAGCAGTACTTC.

V and J are TRBV18 and TRBJ2-1; D is uncertain. The CDR3 has 18 amino acids. V shed 0 bases and J shed 7 bases, with 22 bases lying between them. Germline V CDR1 and CDR2: KGHSH, LQKENI. CDR3 residues: CASSPPLPGSVFSNEQFF. CDR3 nucleotide sequence: TGTGCCAGCTCACCACCGTTGCCGGGTTCGGTTTTTAGTAATGAGCAGTTCTTC. The entire variable domain, with the rest obtained from reference TRBV18 and TRBJ2-1, is as follows: NAGVMQNPRHLVRRRGQEARLRCSPMKGHSHVYWYRQLPEEGLKFMVYLQKENIIDESGMPKERFSAEFPKEGPSILRIQQVVRGDSAAYFCASSPPLPGSVFSNEQFFGPGTRLTVL.

This sequence joins TRBV6-5 and TRBJ2-7; TRBD1 aligns across 11 bases. CDR1 is MNHEY and CDR2 is SVGAGI in the germline V gene. The CDR3 spans 13 residues. Trimming at V came to 2 bases and at J to 13 bases, leaving 7 bases not matched to a gene. The CDR3 reads CASSYEPDRGLYF. The DNA of the CDR3 is TGTGCCAGCAGTTACGAGCCGGACAGGGGGCTTTACTTC.

The V call is TRBV2, the J call TRBJ1-5; D is undetermined. V lost 1 base and J 7 bases, leaving 20 bases between the germline ends. From germline, CDR1 is SNHLY and CDR2 FYNNEI. The CDR3 runs to 17 residues. The CDR3 region has the DNA TGTGCCAGCAGTGAAGAAGGTGGTCAACCCACCGGGCAGCCCCAGCATTTT. This gives the protein CASSEEGGQPTGQPQHF.

This clone was detected once. The genes are TRBV7-2 and TRBJ1-5; weak D call: TRBD1 (6 bases). The CDR3 length is 18 residues. The V end was cut by 5 bases, the J end by 1 base, with 21 bases between. Germline values: CDR1 SGHTA, CDR2 FQGNSA. The CDR3 here is CASSPRAGQMWSNQPQHF. Written as DNA, the CDR3 is TGTGCCAGCAGCCCTAGGGCCGGACAGATGTGGAGCAATCAGCCCCAGCATTTT.